These 13 T cell receptor beta chains came from one sample sequenced in a study of T cell responses to AZD1222 COVID-19 vaccine. Clones were read by immunoSEQ multiplex PCR, and TCRdb kept only the in-frame ones, dropping some. Of 150,000 or so clones in the sample, 92% were seen once. Specimen: peripheral blood, collected 28 days after the second AZD1222 dose. The receptors were gathered from an adult who received the AZD1222 COVID-19 vaccine.

The chain combines TRBV29-1 with TRBJ2-1; 11 nucleotides agree with TRBD2. CDR1 is SQVTM and CDR2 is ANQGSEA in the germline V gene. The CDR3 spans 17 residues. Unmatched junction bases numbered 7, after V lost 3 bases and J lost 0 bases. CDR3 region: CSVDPGTSGSSYNEQFF. The CDR3 nucleotides are TGCAGCGTTGATCCAGGGACTAGCGGAAGCTCCTACAATGAGCAGTTCTTC.

The genes are TRBV30 and TRBJ1-1; weak D call: TRBD1 (5 bases). This CDR3 spans 15 amino acids. Germline V lookup: CDR1 GTSNPN, CDR2 SVGIG (reference sequence). V was pared by 0 bases and J by 3 bases, with 14 bases between. CDR3 residues: CAWSVPSREDTEAFF. CDR3 coding DNA: TGTGCCTGGAGTGTCCCTTCCAGGGAGGACACTGAAGCTTTCTTT.

The chain has TRBV28 and TRBJ1-1; D remains ambiguous. The CDR3 covers 17 residues. Trimming pared 2 bases from V and 0 bases from J, leaving 16 bases between. Germline values: CDR1 MDHEN, CDR2 SYDVKM. Written as DNA, the CDR3 is TGTGCCAGCAGTTTAACCCTCAGGAGGTACGTGAACACTGAAGCTTTCTTT. Protein: CASSLTLRRYVNTEAFF. Variable domain in full (rest from reference TRBV28 and TRBJ1-1): DVKVTQSSRYLVKRTGEKVFLECVQDMDHENMFWYRQDPGLGLRLIYFSYDVKMKEKGDIPEGYSVSREKKERFSLILESASTNQTSMYLCASSLTLRRYVNTEAFFGQGTRLTVV.

The J gene is TRBJ1-3, the V gene TRBV5-6; the match to TRBD1 covers 7 bases. The V gene's germline CDR1 is SGHDT and CDR2 YYEEEE. The CDR3 sequence is 14 residues long. V was pared by 7 bases and J by 2 bases, with 6 bases of the junction left unmatched. The CDR3 region has the DNA TGTGCCAGCTCCGCGACAGGGCCTGGAAACACCATATATTTT. It translates to CASSATGPGNTIYF.

The rearrangement joins TRBV11-3 to TRBJ2-7, with D perhaps matching TRBD1 (6 bases). The germline CDR1 and CDR2 sequences are SGHNT and YENEEA. V lost 4 bases to trimming and J lost 10 bases, with 14 bases between them. The CDR3 sequence is 12 residues long. CDR3: CASSSDRDTQYF. The CDR3 DNA reads TGTGCCAGCAGCTCCGACCGGGACACCCAGTACTTC.

This chain uses TRBV10-3 with TRBJ1-5; D not certain. Trimming shortened V by 8 bases and J by 3 bases, and 11 bases separated the two germline ends. The CDR3 length is 13 residues. The germline V gene encodes CDR1 ENHRY and CDR2 SYGVKD. This CDR3 is CAIANGVNQPQHF. The DNA for the CDR3 is TGTGCCATCGCGAACGGAGTCAATCAGCCCCAGCATTTT.

V gene TRBV19 combines with J gene TRBJ1-1, with D uncertain. V lost 2 bases and J lost 1, with 5 bases in between. Germline V CDR1 and CDR2: LNHDA, SQIVND (reference sequence). This CDR3 contains 13 residues. The CDR3 DNA sequence: TGTGCCAGTAGTATAAAAAAGAACACTGAAGCTTTCTTT. Translated, it gives CASSIKKNTEAFF.

The chain employs TRBV5-4 and TRBJ1-5; 10 bases map to TRBD1. The CDR3 has 15 amino acids. The germline CDR1 and CDR2 sequences are SGHNT and YYREEE (reference sequence). The V segment lost 4 bases and the J segment 7 bases; nucleotides outside the gene matches: 8. The CDR3 region is CASSPGTGAGQPQHF. As DNA, the CDR3 is TGTGCCAGCAGCCCCGGGACAGGGGCCGGCCAGCCCCAGCATTTT.

The rearrangement links TRBV27 to TRBJ2-2, with 8 bases that match TRBD2. Germline V gives CDR1 MNHEY, CDR2 SMNVEV (reference sequence). V lost 7 bases to trimming and J lost 2 bases; unmatched junction nucleotides: 9. The CDR3 has 16 residues. The CDR3 coding sequence is TGTGCCAGCACCTATCCCGGGGGGGTAAACACCGGGGAGCTGTTTTTT. It codes for CASTYPGGVNTGELFF.

The V and J genes are TRBV28 and TRBJ1-2; 10 nucleotides agree with TRBD1. This CDR3 contains 17 residues. Germline V gene data show CDR1 as MDHEN and CDR2 as SYDVKM. V lost 6 bases to trimming and J lost 4 bases; unmatched junction nucleotides: 14. The CDR3 is CASSPGQGGRKGYGYTF. The CDR3 DNA reads TGTGCCAGCAGCCCCGGACAGGGGGGTCGTAAAGGCTATGGCTACACCTTC.

The chain links TRBV7-9 to TRBJ2-7, with 15 bases aligning to TRBD2. Losses at the gene ends were 5 bases for V and 4 bases for J; bases not matched to a gene: 12. The CDR3 has 18 residues. Germline V gives CDR1 SEHNR, CDR2 FQNEAQ (reference sequence). CDR3 residues: CASSPLRTSGRDLYEQYF. For the CDR3, the DNA is TGTGCCAGCAGCCCCCTCCGGACTAGCGGGAGGGACCTGTACGAGCAGTACTTC.

The gene calls are TRBV10-2 and TRBJ1-2, with 8 bases matching TRBD1. The ends lost 8 bases at V and 4 bases at J; junction bases unmatched: 3. This CDR3 is 12 amino acids long. Germline V gene sequence: CDR1 WSHSY, CDR2 SAAADI. The CDR3, as DNA: TGCGCCAGCGCCGACAGGGGCTATGGCTACACCTTC. It encodes CASADRGYGYTF.

The chain joins TRBV19 to TRBJ2-2; 10 bases agree with TRBD1. The CDR3 totals 16 residues. The germline V gene has CDR1 LNHDA and CDR2 SQIVND (reference sequence). V lost 7 bases, J lost 7 bases, and 12 bases stayed unmatched. The CDR3 is CASTPRDRGAGGELFF. CDR3 nucleotides: TGTGCCAGTACCCCTCGGGACAGGGGCGCTGGCGGGGAGCTGTTTTTT. Full variable domain (remainder filled in from reference TRBV19 and TRBJ2-2): DGGITQSPKYLFRKEGQNVTLSCEQNLNHDAMYWYRQDPGQGLRLIYYSQIVNDFQKGDIAEGYSVSREKKESFPLTVTSAQKNPTAFYLCASTPRDRGAGGELFFGEGSRLTVL.